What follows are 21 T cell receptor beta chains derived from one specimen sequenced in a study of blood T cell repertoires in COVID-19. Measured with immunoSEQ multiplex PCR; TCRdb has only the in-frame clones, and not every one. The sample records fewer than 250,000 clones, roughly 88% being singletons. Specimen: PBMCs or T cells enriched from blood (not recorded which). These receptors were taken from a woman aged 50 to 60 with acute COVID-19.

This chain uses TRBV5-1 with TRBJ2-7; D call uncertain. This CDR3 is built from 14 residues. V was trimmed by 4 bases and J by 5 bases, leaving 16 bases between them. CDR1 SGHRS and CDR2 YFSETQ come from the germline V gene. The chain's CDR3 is CASSRPDISDEQYF. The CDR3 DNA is TGCGCCAGCAGCAGGCCGGATATAAGCGACGAGCAGTACTTC.

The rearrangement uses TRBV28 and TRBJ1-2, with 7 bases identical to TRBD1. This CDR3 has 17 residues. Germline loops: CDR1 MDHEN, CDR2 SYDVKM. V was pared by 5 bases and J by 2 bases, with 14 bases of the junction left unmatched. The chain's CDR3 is CASSDPQNRGGNYGYTF. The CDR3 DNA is TGTGCCAGCAGTGACCCCCAAAACAGGGGTGGGAACTATGGCTACACCTTC.

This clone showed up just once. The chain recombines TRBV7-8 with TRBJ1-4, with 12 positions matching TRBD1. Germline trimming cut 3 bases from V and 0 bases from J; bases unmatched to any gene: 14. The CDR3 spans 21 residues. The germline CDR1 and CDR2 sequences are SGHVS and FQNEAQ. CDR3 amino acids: CASSFPTPPGQGAATNEKLFF. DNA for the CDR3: TGTGCCAGCAGCTTTCCAACCCCCCCGGGACAGGGGGCTGCAACTAATGAAAAACTGTTTTTT.

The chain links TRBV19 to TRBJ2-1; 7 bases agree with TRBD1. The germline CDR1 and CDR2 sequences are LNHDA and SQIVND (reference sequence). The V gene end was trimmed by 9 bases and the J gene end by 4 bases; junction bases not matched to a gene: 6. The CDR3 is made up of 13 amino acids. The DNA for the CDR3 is TGTGCCAGGAAATTGACAGGGTACAATGAGCAGTTCTTC. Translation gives CARKLTGYNEQFF.

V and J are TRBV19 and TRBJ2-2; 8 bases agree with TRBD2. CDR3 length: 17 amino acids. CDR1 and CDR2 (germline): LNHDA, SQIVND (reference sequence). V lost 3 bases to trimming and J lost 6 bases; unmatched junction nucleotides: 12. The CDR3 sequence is CASSMGPGGGAAGELFF. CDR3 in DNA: TGTGCCAGTAGTATGGGCCCCGGGGGGGGTGCGGCCGGGGAGCTGTTTTTT.

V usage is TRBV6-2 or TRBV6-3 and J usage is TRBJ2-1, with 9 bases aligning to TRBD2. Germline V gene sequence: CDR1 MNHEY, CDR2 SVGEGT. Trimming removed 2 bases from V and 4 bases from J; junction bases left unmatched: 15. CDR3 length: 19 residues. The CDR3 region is CASSYGSAGGPREYNEQFF. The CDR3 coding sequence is TGTGCCAGCAGTTACGGTTCTGCGGGAGGGCCAAGGGAATACAATGAGCAGTTCTTC.

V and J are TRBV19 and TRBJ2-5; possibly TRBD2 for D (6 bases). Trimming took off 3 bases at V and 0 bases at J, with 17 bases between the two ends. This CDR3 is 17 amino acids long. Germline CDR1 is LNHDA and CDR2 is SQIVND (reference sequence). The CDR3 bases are TGTGCCAGTAGTATCCAGGGACTGGCCGGGTACCAAGAGACCCAGTACTTC. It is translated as CASSIQGLAGYQETQYF.

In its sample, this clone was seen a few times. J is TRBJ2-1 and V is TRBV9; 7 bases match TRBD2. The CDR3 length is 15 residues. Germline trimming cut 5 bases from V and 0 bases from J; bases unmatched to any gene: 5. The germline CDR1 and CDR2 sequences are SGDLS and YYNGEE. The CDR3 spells CASSGEGISYNEQFF. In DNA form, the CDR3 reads TGTGCCAGCAGTGGGGAGGGAATCTCCTACAATGAGCAGTTCTTC.

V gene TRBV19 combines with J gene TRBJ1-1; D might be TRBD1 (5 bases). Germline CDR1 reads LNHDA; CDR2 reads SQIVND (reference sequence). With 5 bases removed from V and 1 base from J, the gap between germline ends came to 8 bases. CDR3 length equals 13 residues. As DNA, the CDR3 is TGTGCCAGTAGTCAGGGTCAGAACACTGAAGCTTTCTTT. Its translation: CASSQGQNTEAFF.

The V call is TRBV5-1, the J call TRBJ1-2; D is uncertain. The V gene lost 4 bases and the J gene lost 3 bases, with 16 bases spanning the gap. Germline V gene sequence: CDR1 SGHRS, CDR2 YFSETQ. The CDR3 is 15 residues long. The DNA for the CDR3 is TGCGCCAGCAGCCATCGTCACGCATTAGACTATGGCTACACCTTC. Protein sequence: CASSHRHALDYGYTF.

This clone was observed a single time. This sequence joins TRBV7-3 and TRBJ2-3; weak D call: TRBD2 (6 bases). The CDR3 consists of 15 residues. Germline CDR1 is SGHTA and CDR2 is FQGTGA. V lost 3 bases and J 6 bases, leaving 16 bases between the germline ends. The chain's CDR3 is CASSFRGTLTDTQYF. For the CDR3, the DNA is TGTGCCAGCAGCTTTCGGGGGACGTTGACGGATACGCAGTATTTT.

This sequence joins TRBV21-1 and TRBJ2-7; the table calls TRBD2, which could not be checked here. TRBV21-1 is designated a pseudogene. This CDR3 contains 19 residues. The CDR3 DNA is TGTGCCAGCACCAAAGGGTCTAGCGGACCTACCCACCCCACCTACGAGCAGTACTTC. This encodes CASTKGSSGPTHPTYEQYF.

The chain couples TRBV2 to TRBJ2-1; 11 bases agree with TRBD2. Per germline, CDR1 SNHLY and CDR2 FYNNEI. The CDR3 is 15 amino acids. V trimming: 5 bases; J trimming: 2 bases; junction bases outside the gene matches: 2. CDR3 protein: CASSTSGSTYNEQFF. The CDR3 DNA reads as TGTGCCAGCAGTACTAGCGGGAGTACCTACAATGAGCAGTTCTTC.

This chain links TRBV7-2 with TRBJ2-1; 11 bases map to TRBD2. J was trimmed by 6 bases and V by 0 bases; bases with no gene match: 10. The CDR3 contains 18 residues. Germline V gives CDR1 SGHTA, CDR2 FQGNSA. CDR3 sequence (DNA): TGTGCCAGCAGCTTAGCGGTGGCTAGCGGGAGGAGATCCAATGAGCAGTTCTTC. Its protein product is CASSLAVASGRRSNEQFF.

The CDR3 DNA is TGTGCCAGCTCACCCTCCACGGACACTCAGTACGAGCAGTACTTC. It is translated as CASSPSTDTQYEQYF. The chain has TRBV18 and TRBJ2-7; the D gene is possibly TRBD1 (5 bases). The germline gives CDR1 KGHSH, CDR2 LQKENI. V was cut by 3 bases and J by 4 bases, with 16 bases left in between. The CDR3 totals 15 residues.

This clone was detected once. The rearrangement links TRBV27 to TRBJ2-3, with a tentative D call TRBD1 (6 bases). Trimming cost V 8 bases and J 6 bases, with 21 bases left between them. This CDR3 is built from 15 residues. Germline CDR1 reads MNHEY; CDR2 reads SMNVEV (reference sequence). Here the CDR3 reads CASCKVGTLWDTQYF. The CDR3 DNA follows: TGTGCCAGCTGCAAGGTCGGGACACTCTGGGATACGCAGTATTTT.

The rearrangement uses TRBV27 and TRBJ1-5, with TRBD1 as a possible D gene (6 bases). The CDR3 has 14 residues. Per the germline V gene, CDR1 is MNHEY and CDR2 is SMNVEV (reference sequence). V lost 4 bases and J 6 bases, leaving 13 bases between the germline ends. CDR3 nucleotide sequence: TGTGCCAGCAGTTCAACCGGGACAACTCAGCCCCAGCATTTT. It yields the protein CASSSTGTTQPQHF.

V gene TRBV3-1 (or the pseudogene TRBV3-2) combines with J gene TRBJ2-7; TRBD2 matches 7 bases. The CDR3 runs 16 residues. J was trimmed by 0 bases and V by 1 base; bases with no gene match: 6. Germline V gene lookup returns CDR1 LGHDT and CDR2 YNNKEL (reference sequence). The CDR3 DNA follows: TGTGCCAGCAGCCAAGGGCTAGCGGTTATCTCCTACGAGCAGTACTTC. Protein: CASSQGLAVISYEQYF.

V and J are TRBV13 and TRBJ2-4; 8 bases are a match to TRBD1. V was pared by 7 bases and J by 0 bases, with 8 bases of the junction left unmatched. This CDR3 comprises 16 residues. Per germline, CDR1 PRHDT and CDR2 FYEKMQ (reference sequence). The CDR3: CASNRRQGIAKNIQYF. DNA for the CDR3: TGTGCCAGCAACCGTAGACAGGGGATAGCCAAAAACATTCAGTACTTC.

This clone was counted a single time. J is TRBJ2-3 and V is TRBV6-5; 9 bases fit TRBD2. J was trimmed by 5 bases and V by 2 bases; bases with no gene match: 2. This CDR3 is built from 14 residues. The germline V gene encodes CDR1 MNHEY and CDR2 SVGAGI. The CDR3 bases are TGTGCCAGCAGTTACAGCGGGAGGATAGATACGCAGTATTTT. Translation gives CASSYSGRIDTQYF.

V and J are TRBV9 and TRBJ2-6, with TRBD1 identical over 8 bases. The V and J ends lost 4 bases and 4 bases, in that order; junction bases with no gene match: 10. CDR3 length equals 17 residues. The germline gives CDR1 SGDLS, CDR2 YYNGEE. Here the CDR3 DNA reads TGTGCCAGCAGCATCACCCAGGGGGCGAGGGGGGCCAACGTCCTGACTTTC. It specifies CASSITQGARGANVLTF.